A single sample is the source of the 2 T cell receptor beta chains below, sequenced in a study of T cells after yellow fever vaccination. TCRdb recomputed calls from the 5' RACE reads with MiXCR, one row per CDR3 protein. Of some 600,000 distinct CDR3 sequences detected, about a sixth appear once; the ten largest clones hold around 15%. The sample in question was PBMCs, obtained 4 to 5 days after the first yellow fever vaccination. The receptors derive from a man in his late teens or twenties who received the YFV17D yellow fever vaccine.

CDR3 DNA: TGTGCCAGCACCAGGACAGGGGCCAGGGAGACCCAGTACTTC. It translates to CASTRTGARETQYF. The chain recombines TRBV12-3 or TRBV12-4 with TRBJ2-5; 9 bases fit TRBD1. V gave up 7 bases and J gave up 5 bases; unmatched junction bases: 8. This CDR3 region has 14 residues.

This chain links TRBV5-1 with TRBJ1-4; 9 bases agree with TRBD1. Germline-derived CDR1 and CDR2 are SGHRS and YFSETQ. The ends lost 5 bases at V and 1 base at J; junction bases unmatched: 3. This CDR3 spans 15 amino acids. The CDR3 reads CASSRQGETNEKLFF. In nucleotides, the CDR3 is TGCGCCAGCAGTCGACAGGGGGAAACTAATGAAAAACTGTTTTTT.